One and the same sample provided the 9 T cell receptor beta chains below, sequenced in a study of shared clonotypes between healthy human individuals. Generated by immunoSEQ multiplex PCR, the TCRdb table keeps only in-frame clones and is missing some. The table lists a few million clones, more than 80% of them singletons, with 0.11% to 0.15% in the top ten. Sequencing was carried out using naive CD4+ T cells sorted from blood. Subset reported: CD45RA+ positively selected. All receptors derive from a man aged 18 to 29 in good health.

The chain couples TRBV30 to TRBJ2-1, with a tentative D call TRBD1 (5 bases). CDR3 length equals 15 residues. Germline V gene data show CDR1 as GTSNPN and CDR2 as SVGIG (reference sequence). V dropped 3 bases and J dropped 2 bases, with 14 bases sitting between them. CDR3 protein: CAWSETASPYNEQFF. The CDR3, as DNA: TGTGCCTGGAGCGAGACAGCTTCCCCCTACAATGAGCAGTTCTTC.

This chain joins TRBV28 and TRBJ1-2; 10 bases agree with TRBD1. The CDR3 totals 16 residues. The trim removed 5 bases at V and 7 bases at J, leaving 13 bases unmatched. Germline CDR1 MDHEN, CDR2 SYDVKM. The chain's CDR3 is CASSTPGTGVTSGYTF. Here the CDR3 DNA reads TGTGCCAGCAGTACACCCGGGACAGGGGTAACCTCTGGCTACACCTTC.

The rearrangement links TRBV29-1 to TRBJ1-1, with D unclear. Germline V gene data show CDR1 as SQVTM and CDR2 as ANQGSEA. CDR3 length equals 14 residues. Trimming left V 2 bases short and J 1 base short, with 11 bases between. In DNA, the CDR3 is TGCAGCGTTGAATTGTTACAATCGAACACTGAAGCTTTCTTT. Protein product: CSVELLQSNTEAFF.

The chain links TRBV6-1 to TRBJ1-5; D gene unclear. V lost 3 bases, J lost 4 bases, and 7 bases lay in between. CDR1 MNHNS and CDR2 SASEGT come from the germline V gene. The CDR3 runs to 13 residues. The CDR3 is CASSDDPNQPQHF. For the CDR3, the DNA is TGTGCCAGCAGTGATGACCCTAATCAGCCCCAGCATTTT.

The rearrangement joins TRBV6-5 to TRBJ2-5; TRBD2 matches at 7 bases. This CDR3 comprises 15 residues. Germline values: CDR1 MNHEY, CDR2 SVGAGI. V trimming: 2 bases; J trimming: 3 bases; junction bases outside the gene matches: 6. In DNA form, the CDR3 reads TGTGCCAGCAGTTACAGCGGGGCAGATAAAGAGACCCAGTACTTC. This gives the protein CASSYSGADKETQYF.

The genes are TRBV18 and TRBJ2-5, with TRBD1 as a possible D gene (6 bases). Germline loops: CDR1 KGHSH, CDR2 LQKENI. This CDR3 has 15 amino acids. V gave up 4 bases and J gave up 5 bases, with 17 bases separating them. The CDR3 bases are TGTGCCAGCTCACACCCCAACAGGGCTGTGGAGACCCAGTACTTC. This translates into CASSHPNRAVETQYF.

The chain combines TRBV27 with TRBJ2-3; 11 nucleotides align to TRBD1. CDR3 length equals 18 residues. The germline gives CDR1 MNHEY, CDR2 SMNVEV (reference sequence). Germline trimming cut 5 bases from V and 6 bases from J; bases unmatched to any gene: 16. CDR3 residues: CASSTPLRGTGGGDTQYF. Here the CDR3 DNA reads TGTGCCAGCAGTACCCCGTTACGGGGGACAGGGGGAGGGGATACGCAGTATTTT.

This clone occurred once. In the same sample, other DNA sequences code for this CDR3. The rearrangement links TRBV27 to TRBJ1-1; D gene uncertain. V gave up 3 bases and J gave up 0 bases, with 5 bases separating them. The CDR3 has 13 amino acids. Per the germline V gene, CDR1 is MNHEY and CDR2 is SMNVEV (reference sequence). DNA for the CDR3: TGTGCCAGCAGTTTCGGGTTGAACACTGAAGCTTTCTTT. It is translated as CASSFGLNTEAFF.

This rearrangement joins TRBV6-5 to TRBJ2-1, with no clear D. Between the trimmed V and J ends, which lost 10 bases and 6 bases, there was a span of 10 bases. CDR1 is MNHEY, CDR2 SVGAGI, per germline. The CDR3 runs to 11 residues. The CDR3, as DNA: TGTGCCACCATGTTCTCCAATGAGCAGTTCTTC. Translation gives CATMFSNEQFF.